Below, 27 T cell receptor beta chains from the same sample are listed, as sequenced in a study of T cells expressing NK-cell markers. From its re-call of the 5' RACE reads, TCRdb lists each CDR3 protein once, without DNA. Its table records approximately 460,000 distinct CDR3 sequences. Sequenced input: blood T cells: a sorted CD56 or NKG2C T cell subset, CD4+ or CD8+ T cells, or bulk PBMC T cells (not recorded which). The receptors were gathered from a woman aged 18 to 75 in good health.

The chain couples TRBV5-4 to TRBJ2-1; the D call from TCRdb, TRBD2, cannot be confirmed without DNA. CDR3 size: 13 residues. Germline V lookup: CDR1 SGHNT, CDR2 YYREEE (reference sequence). The CDR3 here is CASTLTSNNEQFF.

This chain joins TRBV11-2 and TRBJ2-5. Germline V gene sequence: CDR1 SGHAT, CDR2 FQNNGV. The CDR3 extends over 12 amino acids. The CDR3 sequence: CASSLERQTQYF.

The V and J genes are TRBV6-5 and TRBJ1-4. CDR3 length equals 18 residues. CDR1 and CDR2 (germline): MNHEY, SVGAGI. The chain's CDR3 is CASSFEPNWVATNEKLFF.

The chain has TRBV5-1 and TRBJ1-1; TCRdb returns TRBD1, unconfirmable since there is no DNA. CDR3 length: 15 residues. Germline-derived CDR1 and CDR2 are SGHRS and YFSETQ. CDR3 sequence reads: CASSLVAGRNTEAFF.

The rearrangement joins TRBV12-5 to TRBJ2-1; the TCRdb D gene call, TRBD1, has no DNA to confirm it. Per the germline V gene, CDR1 is LGHNT and CDR2 is FRNRAP. The CDR3 runs to 16 residues. CDR3 sequence: CASGLLRDRDYNEQFF.

The rearrangement joins TRBV27 to TRBJ2-7; checking the TCRdb D call of TRBD2 is not possible without DNA. CDR1 is MNHEY and CDR2 is SMNVEV in the germline V gene (reference sequence). The CDR3 consists of 13 residues. The chain's CDR3 is CASSLASGLEQYF.

This chain joins TRBV6-1 and TRBJ1-5. CDR3 length: 17 residues. The germline CDR1 and CDR2 sequences are MNHNS and SASEGT. CDR3 sequence reads: CASSPRLGGYSNQPQHF.

The genes are TRBV7-9 and TRBJ2-7; TCRdb outputs TRBD2, but without DNA this stays unchecked. Germline-derived CDR1 and CDR2 are SEHNR and FQNEAQ (reference sequence). The CDR3 totals 14 residues. CDR3 in amino acids: CASSEREKMDEQYF.

The chain carries TRBV18 and TRBJ2-1; TCRdb lists TRBD1, though no DNA is available to test this call. Germline V CDR1 and CDR2: KGHSH, LQKENI. The CDR3 runs 13 residues. The CDR3 spells CASEAGGPDEQFF.

The CDR3 sequence: CASSQGAEAFF. The chain uses TRBV4-1 and TRBJ1-1; TCRdb's D call of TRBD1 is untestable without DNA. The CDR3 sequence is 11 residues long. CDR1 is MGHRA and CDR2 is YSYEKL in the germline V gene.

The chain recombines TRBV6-1 with TRBJ1-4; as DNA is missing, the TRBD1 call by TCRdb cannot be tested. There are 15 residues in the CDR3. CDR1 MNHNS and CDR2 SASEGT come from the germline V gene. The CDR3 loop is CASSDRDRGREKLFF.

CDR3: CASRPWTSGGTDTQYF. The chain links TRBV12-3 or TRBV12-4 to TRBJ2-3; the TCRdb D gene call, TRBD2, has no DNA to confirm it. This CDR3 has 16 amino acids.

J is TRBJ1-1 and V is TRBV27; the D gene TCRdb calls, TRBD1, cannot be checked with no DNA. Looked up from germline, CDR1 is MNHEY and CDR2 is SMNVEV (reference sequence). The CDR3 is 12 amino acids. CDR3 region: CASSLGQGQAFF.

The chain uses TRBV6-1 and TRBJ1-1; TCRdb indicates TRBD1, and absent DNA this call remains unverified. CDR3 length: 15 residues. Germline V gene sequence: CDR1 MNHNS, CDR2 SASEGT. This CDR3 is CASRSQGALGAEAFF.

V gene TRBV6-2 or TRBV6-3 combines with J gene TRBJ2-1; TCRdb reports TRBD2, a call that lacks DNA to check it against. This CDR3 comprises 15 residues. Germline V lookup: CDR1 MNHEY, CDR2 SVGEGT. The CDR3 region is CASWPTSGRTDEQFF.

The chain links TRBV21-1 to TRBJ2-3; no DNA is available, so the TRBD2 call from TCRdb remains unchecked. TRBV21-1 has pseudogene status. The CDR3 is made up of 15 amino acids. The CDR3 spells CASSKGAVTCHTQYF.

This chain links TRBV5-5 with TRBJ1-4. The CDR3 is 13 amino acids. Germline-derived CDR1 and CDR2 are SGHKS and YYEKEE (reference sequence). CDR3 region: CASSLERVEKLFF.

The chain links TRBV28 to TRBJ2-1; TCRdb outputs TRBD2, but without DNA this stays unchecked. This CDR3 has 16 amino acids. Germline CDR1 is MDHEN and CDR2 is SYDVKM. The CDR3 protein is CASSFPLAGVGNEQFF.

The chain joins TRBV5-4 to TRBJ2-7; as DNA is missing, the TRBD2 call by TCRdb cannot be tested. CDR3 length: 15 amino acids. Germline V CDR1 and CDR2: SGHNT, YYREEE (reference sequence). The CDR3 is CASSTGLAGTYEQYF.

The chain uses TRBV5-1 and TRBJ2-2; the TRBD1 assignment by TCRdb is unverifiable without DNA. Germline CDR1 reads SGHRS; CDR2 reads YFSETQ. The CDR3 covers 15 residues. CDR3 in amino acids: CASSLASQGTGELFF. Looking up the rest from reference TRBV5-1 and TRBJ2-2 gives the full variable domain: KAGVTQTPRYLIKTRGQQVTLSCSPISGHRSVSWYQQTPGQGLQFLFEYFSETQRNKGNFPGRFSGRQFSNSRSEMNVSTLELGDSALYLCASSLASQGTGELFFGEGSRLTVL.

CDR3 amino acids: CAWSGGSALCF. This chain joins TRBV30 and TRBJ2-5. The CDR3 sequence is 11 residues long. Germline CDR1 reads GTSNPN; CDR2 reads SVGIG (reference sequence).

This chain joins TRBV7-2 and TRBJ2-1; the TCRdb D gene call, TRBD1, has no DNA to confirm it. Germline V lookup: CDR1 SGHTA, CDR2 FQGNSA. This CDR3 is built from 12 residues. This CDR3 reads CASSSRRTEQFF.

V and J are TRBV12-3 or TRBV12-4 and TRBJ2-1; absent DNA, TCRdb's TRBD1 call cannot be checked. The CDR3 contains 14 residues. The CDR3 region is CASSGTGYYNEQFF.

V is TRBV4-3 and J is TRBJ2-3; absent DNA, TCRdb's TRBD2 call cannot be checked. CDR1 is LGHNA, CDR2 YSLEER, per germline. This CDR3 spans 14 amino acids. The CDR3 spells CASSQDGGIDTQYF.

The chain joins TRBV20-1 to TRBJ2-4; TCRdb's D call of TRBD2 is untestable without DNA. This CDR3 is built from 15 residues. CDR1 and CDR2 from the germline V gene are DFQATT and SNEGSKA (reference sequence). The CDR3 loop reads CSARPTSGGWDIQYF.

V usage is TRBV27 and J usage is TRBJ2-7. Germline assignment: CDR1 MNHEY and CDR2 SMNVEV (reference sequence). The length of the CDR3 is 11 residues. This CDR3 reads CASRDGYEQYF.

J is TRBJ1-1 and V is TRBV19. Germline values: CDR1 LNHDA, CDR2 SQIVND (reference sequence). There are 15 residues in the CDR3. Here the CDR3 reads CASSIEVRMNTEAFF. Complete variable domain (other parts from reference TRBV19 and TRBJ1-1): DGGITQSPKYLFRKEGQNVTLSCEQNLNHDAMYWYRQDPGQGLRLIYYSQIVNDFQKGDIAEGYSVSREKKESFPLTVTSAQKNPTAFYLCASSIEVRMNTEAFFGQGTRLTVV.